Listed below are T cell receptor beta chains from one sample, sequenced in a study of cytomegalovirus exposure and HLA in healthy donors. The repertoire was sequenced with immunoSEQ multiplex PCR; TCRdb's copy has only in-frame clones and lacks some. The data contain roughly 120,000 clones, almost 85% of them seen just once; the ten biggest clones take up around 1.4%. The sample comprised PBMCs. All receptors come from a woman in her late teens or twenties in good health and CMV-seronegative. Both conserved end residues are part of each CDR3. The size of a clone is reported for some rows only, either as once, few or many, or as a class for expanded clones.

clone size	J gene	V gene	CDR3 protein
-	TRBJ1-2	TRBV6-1	CASGGQGHYGYTF
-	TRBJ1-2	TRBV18	CASSPPIPSGDGYTF
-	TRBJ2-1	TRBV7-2	CASSLSGTSGYNEQFF
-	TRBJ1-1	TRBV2	CASSRTGYRTEAFF
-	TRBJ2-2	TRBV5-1	CASTASAITGELFF
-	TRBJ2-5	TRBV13	CASSLRREETQYF
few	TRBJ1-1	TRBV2	CASSVTWNTEAFF
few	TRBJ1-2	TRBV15	CATSGSGEGGYGYTF
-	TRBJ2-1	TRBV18	CASSPLLLTGPQGGEQFF
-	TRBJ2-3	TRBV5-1	CASSLKSGSTDTQYF
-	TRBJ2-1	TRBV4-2	CASSQLGASNEQFF
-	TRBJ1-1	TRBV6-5	CASSQHRGVGTEAFF
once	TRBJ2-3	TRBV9	CASSPTSGGSSTDTQYF
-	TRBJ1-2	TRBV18	CASSETTANYGYTF
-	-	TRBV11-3	CASSLRELLGVPYEQYF
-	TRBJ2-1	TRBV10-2	CASTPTSGSGEQFF
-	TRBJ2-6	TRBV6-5	CASTTGSGANGLTF
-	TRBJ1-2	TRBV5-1	CASSWGTGSGEYGYTF
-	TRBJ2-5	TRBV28	CASREGQEETQYF